One and the same sample provided the 17 T cell receptor beta chains below, sequenced in a study of blood T cell repertoires in COVID-19. Measured with immunoSEQ multiplex PCR; TCRdb has only the in-frame clones, and not every one. The table has approximately 310,000 clones, around 87% seen once. The material sequenced was peripheral blood. Every receptor here comes from a woman between 50 and 59 years old who had recovered from COVID-19.

The chain combines TRBV18 with TRBJ2-3, with TRBD2 identical over 9 bases. This CDR3 region has 18 residues. The junction had 10 bases not matched to a gene; V was cut back by 0 bases and J by 3 bases. The germline V gene has CDR1 KGHSH and CDR2 LQKENI. The CDR3 loop reads CASSPPLFRGGATDTQYF. The CDR3 DNA sequence: TGTGCCAGCTCACCACCTTTATTTCGCGGGGGGGCAACAGATACGCAGTATTTT.

The chain joins TRBV4-1 to TRBJ2-5, with TRBD2 matching over 14 bases. The V and J ends lost 2 bases and 0 bases, in that order; junction bases with no gene match: 8. Per germline, CDR1 MGHRA and CDR2 YSYEKL. The CDR3 loop spans 19 amino acids. The DNA of the CDR3 is TGCGCCAGCAGCCAACCCCCGGGACTAGCGGGGGAGGACCAAGAGACCCAGTACTTC. It yields the protein CASSQPPGLAGEDQETQYF.

About this clone: The identical CDR3 is also encoded by other nucleotide sequences in the sample. V and J are TRBV6-5 and TRBJ1-1, with 7 bases fitting TRBD1. Germline V lookup: CDR1 MNHEY, CDR2 SVGAGI. This CDR3 contains 13 residues. With V trimmed by 2 bases and J by 5 bases, 2 bases remained unmatched. DNA of the CDR3: TGTGCCAGCAGTTACAGGGGGCAGACTGAAGCTTTCTTT. This sequence encodes CASSYRGQTEAFF.

The chain recombines TRBV7-2 with TRBJ2-7, with D unclear. With 2 bases removed from V and 3 bases from J, the gap between germline ends came to 11 bases. Germline loops: CDR1 SGHTA, CDR2 FQGNSA. The CDR3 contains 14 residues. In DNA form, the CDR3 reads TGTGCCAGCAGCTTAAGAGCCAGCGTCTACGAGCAGTACTTC. Translated, it gives CASSLRASVYEQYF.

The genes are TRBV6-5 and TRBJ1-2; TRBD1 matches 12 bases. V shed 5 bases and J 4 bases; nucleotides not matched to a gene: 5. Germline CDR1 MNHEY, CDR2 SVGAGI. CDR3 length: 15 amino acids. The DNA for the CDR3 is TGTGCCAGCAGTCCGGGACAGGGGGCGAGCTATGGCTACACCTTC. Translated, it gives CASSPGQGASYGYTF.

The count of this clone is one. The chain recombines TRBV5-4 with TRBJ1-1; 10 bases are shared with TRBD1. The CDR3 loop spans 15 amino acids. The junction had 7 bases not matched to a gene; V was cut back by 4 bases and J by 4 bases. Per the germline V gene, CDR1 is SGHNT and CDR2 is YYREEE (reference sequence). CDR3 nucleotides: TGTGCCAGCAGCCGTGACAGGGGGCGAATCACTGAAGCTTTCTTT. Translated, it gives CASSRDRGRITEAFF. Based on the CDR3 plus reference TRBV5-4 and TRBJ1-1, the full variable domain is ETGVTQSPTHLIKTRGQQVTLRCSSQSGHNTVSWYQQALGQGPQFIFQYYREEENGRGNFPPRFSGLQFPNYSSELNVNALELDDSALYLCASSRDRGRITEAFFGQGTRLTVV.

This sequence joins TRBV15 and TRBJ2-1; 8 bases match TRBD1. V gave up 1 base and J gave up 0 bases; unmatched junction bases: 5. The V gene's germline CDR1 is LNHNV and CDR2 YYDKDF (reference sequence). This CDR3 spans 17 amino acids. CDR3 sequence reads: CATSRGDRLLSYNEQFF. CDR3 nucleotide sequence: TGTGCCACCAGCAGAGGGGACAGGCTTCTCTCCTACAATGAGCAGTTCTTC.

This chain connects TRBV24-1 to TRBJ2-3; 8 bases agree with TRBD2. Germline trimming cut 9 bases from V and 0 bases from J; bases unmatched to any gene: 7. CDR3 length equals 15 residues. Germline values: CDR1 KGHDR, CDR2 SFDVKD. DNA for the CDR3: TGTGCCACCCAAGTCAGCGGGGGAAGCACAGATACGCAGTATTTT. This encodes CATQVSGGSTDTQYF.

This chain links TRBV29-1 with TRBJ2-1, with 8 bases lining up with TRBD2. Germline trimming cut 7 bases from V and 8 bases from J; bases unmatched to any gene: 13. Per the germline V gene, CDR1 is SQVTM and CDR2 is ANQGSEA. The CDR3 consists of 14 residues. The CDR3 region is CSGVAGSLGDEQFF. The CDR3 DNA reads as TGCAGCGGGGTAGCGGGGTCCTTGGGGGATGAGCAGTTCTTC.

The gene calls are TRBV19 and TRBJ2-1, with 10 bases matching TRBD2. There are 13 residues in the CDR3. J lost 4 bases, V lost 10 bases, and 4 bases had no gene match. Germline CDR1 reads LNHDA; CDR2 reads SQIVND (reference sequence). CDR3 sequence: CAIGTSVYNEQFF. The CDR3 DNA sequence: TGTGCCATCGGGACTAGCGTTTACAATGAGCAGTTCTTC.

V and J are TRBV19 and TRBJ2-1; 10 nucleotides agree with TRBD1. V shed 7 bases and J 3 bases; nucleotides not matched to a gene: 12. The V gene's germline CDR1 is LNHDA and CDR2 SQIVND (reference sequence). The CDR3 spans 17 residues. CDR3 region: CASKRMFGDRGYNEQFF. The CDR3, as DNA: TGTGCCAGTAAGAGGATGTTTGGGGACAGGGGCTACAATGAGCAGTTCTTC.

The rearrangement links TRBV19 to TRBJ2-5, with TRBD1 matching over 8 bases. This CDR3 region has 15 residues. Losses at the gene ends were 5 bases for V and 4 bases for J; bases not matched to a gene: 9. Germline V gene sequence: CDR1 LNHDA, CDR2 SQIVND (reference sequence). The CDR3 region is CASSRGQGARETQYF. As DNA, the CDR3 is TGTGCCAGTAGTCGTGGGCAGGGGGCAAGAGAGACCCAGTACTTC.

The gene calls are TRBV24-1 and TRBJ2-2, with no clear D. This CDR3 region has 15 residues. Deletions cut 3 bases from V and 2 bases from J, with 9 bases between. The germline gives CDR1 KGHDR, CDR2 SFDVKD. Written as DNA, the CDR3 is TGTGCCACCAGTGATCCCCACTTAAACACCGGGGAGCTGTTTTTT. Translation: CATSDPHLNTGELFF.

The chain employs TRBV19 and TRBJ2-5, with 10 bases lining up with TRBD2. Germline V gives CDR1 LNHDA, CDR2 SQIVND (reference sequence). The CDR3 has 15 amino acids. The V segment lost 3 bases and the J segment 1 base; nucleotides outside the gene matches: 2. CDR3 coding DNA: TGTGCCAGTAGTATTGGACTAGCGGTCCAAGAGACCCAGTACTTC. Its protein product is CASSIGLAVQETQYF.

This rearrangement joins TRBV25-1 to TRBJ2-1; D is ambiguous. CDR1 is MGHDK and CDR2 is SYGVNS in the germline V gene. Trimming removed 6 bases from V and 4 bases from J, with 4 bases in between. The CDR3 has 11 residues. CDR3 in DNA: TGTGCCAGCAGCTTGTACAATGAGCAGTTCTTC. Protein: CASSLYNEQFF.

The V call is TRBV10-2, the J call TRBJ1-5; 8 bases map to TRBD1. Trimming took 7 bases from V and 7 from J; bases not matched to a gene: 9. Germline V CDR1 and CDR2: WSHSY, SAAADI. CDR3 length equals 14 residues. Here the CDR3 reads CASTEDRGGQPQHF. CDR3 DNA sequence: TGCGCCAGCACTGAAGACAGGGGTGGGCAGCCCCAGCATTTT.

The V call is TRBV7-2, the J call TRBJ2-4; D not resolved. The V end was cut by 2 bases, the J end by 3 bases, with 11 bases between. Germline assignment: CDR1 SGHTA and CDR2 FQGNSA. There are 15 residues in the CDR3. The CDR3 DNA reads TGTGCCAGCAGCTTATCCTGGAGTGGCAAAAACATTCAGTACTTC. Encoded protein: CASSLSWSGKNIQYF.